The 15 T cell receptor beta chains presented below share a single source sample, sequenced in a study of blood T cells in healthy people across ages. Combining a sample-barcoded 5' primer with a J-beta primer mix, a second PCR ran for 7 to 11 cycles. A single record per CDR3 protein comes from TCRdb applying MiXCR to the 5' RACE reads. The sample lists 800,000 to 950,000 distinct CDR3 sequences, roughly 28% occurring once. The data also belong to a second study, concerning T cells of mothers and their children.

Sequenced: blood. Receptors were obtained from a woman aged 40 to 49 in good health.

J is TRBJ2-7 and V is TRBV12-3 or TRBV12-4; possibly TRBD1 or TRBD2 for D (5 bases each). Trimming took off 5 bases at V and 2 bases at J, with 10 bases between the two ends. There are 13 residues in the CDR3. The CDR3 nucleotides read TGTGCCAGCAGTGGGACGGTTACCTACGAGCAGTACGTC. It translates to CASSGTVTYEQYV.

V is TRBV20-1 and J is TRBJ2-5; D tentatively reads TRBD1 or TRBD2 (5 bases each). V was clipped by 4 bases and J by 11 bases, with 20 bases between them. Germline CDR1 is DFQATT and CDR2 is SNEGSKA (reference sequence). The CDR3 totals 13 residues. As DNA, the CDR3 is TGCAGTGCTACTTCCCTTATAATGGGGGAGCAGTACTTC. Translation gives CSATSLIMGEQYF.

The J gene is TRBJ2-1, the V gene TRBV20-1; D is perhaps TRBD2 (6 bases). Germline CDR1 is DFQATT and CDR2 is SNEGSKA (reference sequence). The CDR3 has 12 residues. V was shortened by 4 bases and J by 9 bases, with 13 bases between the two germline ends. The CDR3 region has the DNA TGCAGTGCTACCCCCCGGGGGAGTGAGCAGTTCTTC. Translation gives CSATPRGSEQFF.

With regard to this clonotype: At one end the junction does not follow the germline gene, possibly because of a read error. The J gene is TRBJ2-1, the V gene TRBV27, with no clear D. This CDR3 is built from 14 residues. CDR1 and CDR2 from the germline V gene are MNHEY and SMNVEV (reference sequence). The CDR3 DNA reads TGTACCAGCAGTTTCGGGCTCTCTAGGGCTGAGCAGTTCTTC. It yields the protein CTSSFGLSRAEQFF.

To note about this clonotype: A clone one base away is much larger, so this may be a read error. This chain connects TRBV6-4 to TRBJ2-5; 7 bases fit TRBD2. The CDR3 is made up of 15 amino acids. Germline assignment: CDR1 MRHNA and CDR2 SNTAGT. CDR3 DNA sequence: TGTGTCAGCAGTTCGATGGGGGGGACCCAAGAGACCCAGTACTTC. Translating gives CVSSSMGGTQETQYF.

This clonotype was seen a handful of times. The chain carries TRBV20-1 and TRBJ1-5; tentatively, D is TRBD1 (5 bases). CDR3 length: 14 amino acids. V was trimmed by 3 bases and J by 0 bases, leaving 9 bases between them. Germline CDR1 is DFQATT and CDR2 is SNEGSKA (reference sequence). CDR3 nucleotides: TGCAGTGCTAGGAAGGGGAATAGCAATCAGCCCCAGCATTTT. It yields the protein CSARKGNSNQPQHF.

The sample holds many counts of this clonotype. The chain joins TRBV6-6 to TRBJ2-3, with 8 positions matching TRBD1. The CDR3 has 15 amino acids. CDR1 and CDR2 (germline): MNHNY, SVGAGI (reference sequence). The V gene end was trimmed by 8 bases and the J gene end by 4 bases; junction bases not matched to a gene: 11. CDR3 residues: CASDLTGGRSDTQYF. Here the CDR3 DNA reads TGTGCCAGCGATCTAACAGGGGGAAGGTCAGATACGCAGTATTTT.

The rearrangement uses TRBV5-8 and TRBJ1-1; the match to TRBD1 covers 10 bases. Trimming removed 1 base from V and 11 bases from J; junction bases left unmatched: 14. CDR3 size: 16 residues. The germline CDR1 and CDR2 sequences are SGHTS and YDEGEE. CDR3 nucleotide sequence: TGTGCCAGCAGCTTGTCAATGGGACAGGGGAGCTTGGAGGCTTTCTTT. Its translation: CASSLSMGQGSLEAFF.

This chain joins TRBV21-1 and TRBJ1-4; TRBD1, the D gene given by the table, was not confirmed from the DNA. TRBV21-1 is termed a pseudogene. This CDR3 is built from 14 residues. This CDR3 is CASSNRGANEKLFF. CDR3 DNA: TGTGCCAGCAGCAACAGGGGGGCTAATGAAAAACTGTTTTTT.

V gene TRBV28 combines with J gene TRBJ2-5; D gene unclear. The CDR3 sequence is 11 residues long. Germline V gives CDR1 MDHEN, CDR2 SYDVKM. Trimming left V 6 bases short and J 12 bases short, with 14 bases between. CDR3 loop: CASSPYRDKYF. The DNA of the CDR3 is TGTGCCAGCAGCCCCTACAGAGATAAGTACTTC.

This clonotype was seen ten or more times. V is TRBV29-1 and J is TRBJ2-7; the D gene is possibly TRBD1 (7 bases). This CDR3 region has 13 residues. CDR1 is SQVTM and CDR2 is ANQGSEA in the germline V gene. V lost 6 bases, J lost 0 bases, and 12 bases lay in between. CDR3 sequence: CSVAGGSSYEQYF. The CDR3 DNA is TGCAGCGTGGCAGGGGGGTCCTCCTACGAGCAGTACTTC.

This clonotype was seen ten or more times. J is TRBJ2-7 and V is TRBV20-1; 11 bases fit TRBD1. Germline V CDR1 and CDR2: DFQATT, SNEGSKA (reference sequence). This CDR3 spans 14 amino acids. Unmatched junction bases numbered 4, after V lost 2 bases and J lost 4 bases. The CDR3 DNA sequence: TGCAGTGCTAGAAGGACAGGGGGCGCGTACGAGCAGTACTTC. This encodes CSARRTGGAYEQYF.

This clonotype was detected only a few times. The CDR3 DNA sequence: TGTGCCAGCAGCGCCGGGACAGGACTTACCTACGAGCAGTACTTC. This encodes CASSAGTGLTYEQYF. V is TRBV6-5 and J is TRBJ2-7; TRBD1 agrees at 8 bases. Germline lookup yields CDR1 MNHEY and CDR2 SVGAGI. This CDR3 is built from 15 residues. V lost 6 bases, J lost 2 bases, and 9 bases stayed unmatched.

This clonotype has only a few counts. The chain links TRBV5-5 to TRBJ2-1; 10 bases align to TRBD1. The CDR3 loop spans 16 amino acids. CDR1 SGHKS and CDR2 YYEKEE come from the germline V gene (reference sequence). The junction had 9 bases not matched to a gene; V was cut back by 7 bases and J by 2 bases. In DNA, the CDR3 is TGTGCCAGCTCGACCGTGGGGACAGGGGCCTACAATGAGCAGTTCTTC. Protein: CASSTVGTGAYNEQFF.

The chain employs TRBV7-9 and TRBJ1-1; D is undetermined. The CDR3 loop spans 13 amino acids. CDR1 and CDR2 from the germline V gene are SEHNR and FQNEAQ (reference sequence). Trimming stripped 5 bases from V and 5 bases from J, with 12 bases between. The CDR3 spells CASSNSGPTEAFF. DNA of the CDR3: TGTGCCAGCAGCAATTCGGGCCCGACTGAAGCTTTCTTT.